The source of this TCR beta chain is a study of cytomegalovirus exposure and HLA in healthy donors. Study-wide context: Most donors, roughly 77% of a few hundred genotyped, fell in the Caucasian-associated ancestry cluster.

CDR1 LNHDA and CDR2 SQIVND come from the germline V gene (reference sequence). The CDR3 is 15 residues long. Primers included in the PCR were 60 Vbeta and 13 Jbeta primers. Profiling relied on immunoSEQ multiplex PCR, and the TCRdb table lists in-frame clones only, not all of them. The sample features 30,000 to 35,000 clones, with about 1.9% in its top ten. Material: PBMCs. This chain connects TRBV19 to TRBJ2-5; D unresolved. The DNA end lines up better with TRBJ2-7; the J call may be wrong. The origin of this receptor is a woman aged 40 to 49 in good health and CMV-seropositive. CDR3 sequence reads: CASSIGPSNYYEQYF. The DNA for the CDR3 is TGTGCCAGTAGTATAGGACCGTCGAACTACTACGAGCAGTACTTC.